This T cell receptor (beta chain) came from a study of T cell repertoires in cytomegalovirus infection. The wider study: Indicated by public TCR beta signatures were CMV infection and matching HLA type.

Via MiXCR, TCRdb re-called the reads, giving one row per CDR3 protein. Of some 300,000 distinct CDR3 sequences listed, approximately 10% are singletons. A note on this clonotype: Its specificity is unknown.

The study's findings and limits: The ex vivo response was dominated by HLA-C-restricted CMV-specific TCR beta clonotypes.

This CDR3 has 23 amino acids. V trimming: 2 bases; J trimming: 2 bases; junction bases outside the gene matches: 27. CDR1 MNHEY and CDR2 SVGAGI come from the germline V gene. The sequenced material came from PBMCs. This chain connects TRBV6-5 to TRBJ2-5; 9 bases line up with TRBD1. The receptor comes from a human donor in good health (CMV status not recorded). Some clones in this sample may be carry-over from other donors' samples. The CDR3: CASSYDSPSYPGQGTYQQETQYF. The CDR3 DNA reads TGTGCCAGCAGTTACGATTCCCCTAGTTACCCTGGACAGGGGACCTATCAACAAGAGACCCAGTACTTC.